These 22 T cell receptor beta chains share one sample of origin, sequenced in a study of naive CD8 T cells in extremely preterm neonates. Deliveries were elective term cesareans at about 35-41 weeks, with no labor or membrane rupture. Data came from immunoSEQ multiplex PCR; TCRdb stores just in-frame clones and leaves some out. This sample has approximately 7,200 clones, with about 98% found just once. Input material: naive CD8+ T cells from cord blood. The receptors originated from a newborn in good health.

The V and J genes are TRBV14 and TRBJ1-6; D call uncertain. Germline assignment: CDR1 SGHDN and CDR2 FVKESK. V shed 0 bases and J shed 10 bases, with 10 bases lying between them. The CDR3 sequence is 14 residues long. The CDR3 sequence is CASSQEAGYSPLHF. CDR3 DNA sequence: TGTGCCAGCAGCCAAGAGGCAGGATACTCACCCCTCCACTTT.

The chain employs TRBV6-5 and TRBJ2-7; tentative D call: TRBD2 (5 bases). Trimming pared 6 bases from V and 3 bases from J, leaving 15 bases between. Germline V gene lookup returns CDR1 MNHEY and CDR2 SVGAGI. CDR3 length: 14 residues. Here the CDR3 DNA reads TGTGCCAGCAGGTTGGGCATGAGGGACTACGAGCAGTACTTC. Its translation is CASRLGMRDYEQYF.

The V call is TRBV7-9, the J call TRBJ2-4; a weak D match, TRBD2 (6 bases). From germline, CDR1 is SEHNR and CDR2 FQNEAQ (reference sequence). V lost 1 base to trimming and J lost 1 base, with 8 bases between them. The CDR3 spans 15 residues. CDR3 sequence: CASSLGGEAKNIQYF. DNA for the CDR3: TGTGCCAGCAGCTTAGGCGGGGAGGCCAAAAACATTCAGTACTTC.

The V and J genes are TRBV10-3 and TRBJ2-1; 10 positions agree with TRBD1. This CDR3 has 12 amino acids. Germline trimming cut 9 bases from V and 6 bases from J; bases unmatched to any gene: 2. CDR1 and CDR2 from the germline V gene are ENHRY and SYGVKD. CDR3 region: CAIRTGGNEQFF. DNA for the CDR3: TGTGCCATTCGGACAGGGGGCAATGAGCAGTTCTTC.

The rearrangement joins TRBV27 to TRBJ2-1, with TRBD1 matching 9 bases. After removal of 5 bases from V and 8 bases from J, the junction contained 7 bases not matched to a gene. Germline assignment: CDR1 MNHEY and CDR2 SMNVEV (reference sequence). The CDR3 totals 14 residues. The CDR3 nucleotides read TGTGCCAGCAGTCCCCACAGGGGGCGGGATGAGCAGTTCTTC. Translation: CASSPHRGRDEQFF.

The chain uses TRBV10-2 and TRBJ2-3, with 10 bases identical to TRBD2. The V segment lost 6 bases and the J segment 0 bases; nucleotides outside the gene matches: 6. Germline assignment: CDR1 WSHSY and CDR2 SAAADI. The CDR3 is 16 amino acids. This CDR3 reads CASSPSGGHSTDTQYF. CDR3 nucleotide sequence: TGCGCCAGCAGCCCTAGCGGGGGCCATAGCACAGATACGCAGTATTTT.

The chain is built from TRBV12-2 and TRBJ2-2; the table calls TRBD1, which could not be checked here. TRBV12-2 is listed as a pseudogene. CDR3 length: 17 amino acids. CDR3 bases: TGTGCAAGTCGCTTAGAACTGGTACAGCCAGAAACCGGGGAGCTGTTTTTT. Its translation is CASRLELVQPETGELFF.

This rearrangement joins TRBV6-6 to TRBJ1-1; D is ambiguous. This CDR3 is built from 13 residues. V was shortened by 7 bases and J by 0 bases, with 9 bases between the two germline ends. Germline CDR1 reads MNHNY; CDR2 reads SVGAGI (reference sequence). The CDR3 sequence is CASIWRVNTEAFF. CDR3 in DNA: TGTGCCAGCATCTGGAGGGTGAACACTGAAGCTTTCTTT.

The genes are TRBV27 and TRBJ2-1; 7 bases line up with TRBD2. Per the germline V gene, CDR1 is MNHEY and CDR2 is SMNVEV (reference sequence). The CDR3 is 14 amino acids. V was clipped by 4 bases and J by 7 bases; unmatched bases: 7. CDR3 protein: CASSWGGLRNEQFF. The CDR3 DNA reads as TGTGCCAGCAGTTGGGGGGGATTGAGGAATGAGCAGTTCTTC.

The V and J genes are TRBV5-1 and TRBJ2-2; 8 nucleotides align to TRBD1. The V segment lost 6 bases and the J segment 3 bases; nucleotides outside the gene matches: 7. Germline V CDR1 and CDR2: SGHRS, YFSETQ. The CDR3 length is 15 residues. The CDR3 DNA follows: TGCGCCAGCATCACTGAGACAGGGGACACCGGGGAGCTGTTTTTT. Translating it yields CASITETGDTGELFF. The full variable domain, completed using reference TRBV5-1 and TRBJ2-2, is KAGVTQTPRYLIKTRGQQVTLSCSPISGHRSVSWYQQTPGQGLQFLFEYFSETQRNKGNFPGRFSGRQFSNSRSEMNVSTLELGDSALYLCASITETGDTGELFFGEGSRLTVL.

This clone is a singleton in its sample. The chain uses TRBV5-4 and TRBJ2-3; D perhaps matches TRBD2 (6 bases). The V end lost 3 bases, the J end lost 0 bases, and 11 bases lay between the germline ends. There are 15 residues in the CDR3. The germline V gene has CDR1 SGHNT and CDR2 YYREEE (reference sequence). CDR3 coding DNA: TGTGCCAGCAGCTCCCGGGACTCCAGCACAGATACGCAGTATTTT. Its translation is CASSSRDSSTDTQYF.

V is TRBV2 and J is TRBJ1-5, with unresolved D. V lost 5 bases, J lost 0 bases, and 11 bases lay in between. The CDR3 is made up of 15 amino acids. Germline values: CDR1 SNHLY, CDR2 FYNNEI. The CDR3 here is CASSPQAYSNQPQHF. The CDR3 bases are TGTGCCAGCAGTCCCCAGGCGTATAGCAATCAGCCCCAGCATTTT.

V is TRBV15 and J is TRBJ2-5; 10 positions match TRBD1. The germline gives CDR1 LNHNV, CDR2 YYDKDF (reference sequence). CDR3 length: 16 amino acids. J lost 2 bases, V lost 0 bases, and 3 bases had no gene match. CDR3 coding DNA: TGTGCCACCAGCAGAGAGACAGGGGGCGGTCAAGAGACCCAGTACTTC. Protein sequence: CATSRETGGGQETQYF.

The V call is TRBV5-4, the J call TRBJ2-3; D is undetermined. Trimming stripped 0 bases from V and 5 bases from J, with 4 bases between. CDR3 size: 12 residues. Germline values: CDR1 SGHNT, CDR2 YYREEE (reference sequence). The CDR3 here is CASSLERDTQYF. CDR3 nucleotide sequence: TGTGCCAGCAGCTTGGAGAGAGATACGCAGTATTTT.

V and J are TRBV5-1 and TRBJ2-2; 11 positions match TRBD1. The CDR3 loop spans 14 amino acids. Germline lookup yields CDR1 SGHRS and CDR2 YFSETQ. After removal of 5 bases from V and 6 bases from J, the junction contained 3 bases not matched to a gene. As DNA, the CDR3 is TGCGCCAGCAGGGACAGGGGGCTCGCCGGGGAGCTGTTTTTT. Protein product: CASRDRGLAGELFF.

The chain has TRBV4-3 and TRBJ1-1; 8 positions agree with TRBD1. Per germline, CDR1 LGHNA and CDR2 YSLEER. Trimming removed 0 bases from V and 3 bases from J; junction bases left unmatched: 3. The CDR3 sequence is 15 residues long. CDR3: CASSQDTQGDTEAFF. In nucleotides, the CDR3 is TGCGCCAGCAGCCAAGATACACAGGGGGACACTGAAGCTTTCTTT.

The V call is TRBV1, the J call TRBJ2-3; the DNA was not compared with TRBD2, the D call given in the table. TRBV1 is a documented pseudogene. The CDR3 is 15 residues long. CDR3 sequence reads: CTSGERGGSTDTQYF. In nucleotides, the CDR3 is TGCACCAGCGGCGAGCGGGGGGGGAGCACAGATACGCAGTATTTT.

The chain employs TRBV7-3 and TRBJ2-3; 7 bases map to TRBD1. The CDR3 length is 14 residues. Germline CDR1 reads SGHTA; CDR2 reads FQGTGA. J lost 0 bases, V lost 3 bases, and 0 bases had no gene match. The CDR3 sequence: CASSLTGSTDTQYF. CDR3 nucleotides: TGTGCCAGCAGCTTGACAGGGAGCACAGATACGCAGTATTTT.

This chain joins TRBV27 and TRBJ1-5; the match to TRBD1 covers 10 bases. The CDR3 is 14 amino acids. Germline V lookup: CDR1 MNHEY, CDR2 SMNVEV (reference sequence). The trim removed 2 bases at V and 6 bases at J, leaving 1 base unmatched. The CDR3 nucleotides read TGTGCCAGCAGTTTAGGGACAGGGGTTCAGCCCCAGCATTTT. It codes for CASSLGTGVQPQHF.

This clone was detected a few times. The chain joins TRBV29-1 to TRBJ1-1; 10 bases line up with TRBD1. Germline V gene sequence: CDR1 SQVTM, CDR2 ANQGSEA. Unmatched junction bases numbered 10, after V lost 7 bases and J lost 5 bases. There are 14 residues in the CDR3. This CDR3 reads CSGHSTGGWTEAFF. The CDR3 DNA reads as TGCAGCGGCCATTCGACAGGGGGCTGGACTGAAGCTTTCTTT.

The genes are TRBV6-5 and TRBJ2-7; 12 bases map to TRBD1. V lost 0 bases, J lost 7 bases, and 4 bases stayed unmatched. The CDR3 extends over 15 amino acids. Germline loops: CDR1 MNHEY, CDR2 SVGAGI. The CDR3 is CASSYSGQGAGEQYF. DNA for the CDR3: TGTGCCAGCAGTTACTCGGGACAGGGGGCAGGGGAGCAGTACTTC.

The chain combines TRBV19 with TRBJ2-2; 7 bases agree with TRBD2. Per germline, CDR1 LNHDA and CDR2 SQIVND (reference sequence). The CDR3 extends over 13 amino acids. V gave up 3 bases and J gave up 5 bases; unmatched junction bases: 0. CDR3 DNA sequence: TGTGCCAGTAGTATGGGGGGGACCGGGGAGCTGTTTTTT. Protein: CASSMGGTGELFF. Full variable domain (remainder filled in from reference TRBV19 and TRBJ2-2): DGGITQSPKYLFRKEGQNVTLSCEQNLNHDAMYWYRQDPGQGLRLIYYSQIVNDFQKGDIAEGYSVSREKKESFPLTVTSAQKNPTAFYLCASSMGGTGELFFGEGSRLTVL.